This T cell receptor beta chain was recovered during a study of shared clonotypes between healthy human individuals. General observations from the study: The represented genetic and exposure-history diversity was limited by the small number of donors.

Trimming stripped 1 base from V and 2 bases from J, with 8 bases between. The germline V gene has CDR1 MNHNS and CDR2 SASEGT. CDR3 length: 14 residues. As for this clone: The antigen remains unidentified.

Approximately 200 ng DNA, tens of thousands of T cell genomes, went into each sorted-subset replicate PCR. The assay was immunoSEQ multiplex PCR, and TCRdb's table has in-frame clones only and misses some. The sample includes some 1 million clones, around 74% of them seen just once. The clonotype comes from a man aged 18 to 29 in good health. The chain has TRBV6-1 and TRBJ2-5, with D uncertain. Sequenced sample: memory CD4+ T cells sorted from blood. The subset denotes: CD45RA-negative fraction. CDR3 in amino acids: CASSEDVGQETQYF. As DNA, the CDR3 is TGTGCCAGCAGTGAAGATGTGGGTCAAGAGACCCAGTACTTC.